This is a list of T cell receptor beta chains from one sample in a study of CD8 T cells in Susac syndrome. TCRdb recomputed calls from the immunoSEQ multiplex PCR reads with MiXCR, one row per CDR3 protein. The sample consists of more than 110,000 distinct CDR3 sequences, approximately 95% of them appearing once. Sequencing used CD4+ T cells from PBMCs. The source of these receptors is a human donor with Susac syndrome. Both conserved end residues are part of each CDR3. A D gene is named only where the DNA matches it firmly. Expanded clones get a size class; other rows say once, few or many, or leave the size out.

length: 11; D: -; V: TRBV20-1; J: TRBJ1-2; size: -; CDR3: CSARYGYGYTF; DNA: TGCAGTGCTAGATATGGCTATGGCTACACCTTC
length: 13; D: -; V: TRBV18; J: TRBJ2-1; size: -; CDR3: CASSPGASNEQFF; DNA: TGTGCCAGCTCACCAGGTGCCTCAAATGAGCAGTTCTTC
length: 13; D: -; V: TRBV30; J: TRBJ2-7; size: -; CDR3: CAWSAGSYYEQYF; DNA: TGTGCCTGGAGCGCGGGATCCTACTACGAGCAGTACTTC
length: 16; D: TRBD1; V: TRBV25-1; J: TRBJ1-6; size: -; CDR3: CASSVPGDRANSPLHF; DNA: TGTGCCAGCAGTGTCCCGGGGGACAGGGCTAATTCACCCCTCCACTTT
length: 14; D: -; V: TRBV7-9; J: TRBJ1-3; size: -; CDR3: CASSFSSEGNTIYF; DNA: TGTGCCAGCAGCTTTTCCAGTGAAGGAAACACCATATATTTT
length: 15; D: TRBD1; V: TRBV20-1; J: TRBJ2-7; size: -; CDR3: CSARPRTGLFHEQYF; DNA: TGCAGTGCTAGACCCCGGACAGGGTTGTTTCACGAGCAGTACTTC
length: 16; D: TRBD2; V: TRBV7-9; J: TRBJ2-1; size: -; CDR3: CASSSTGGSGRNEQFF; DNA: TGTGCCAGCAGCTCAACCGGAGGTAGCGGGAGGAATGAGCAGTTCTTC
length: 19; D: -; V: TRBV18; J: TRBJ2-5; size: once; CDR3: CASSPATGPERRYQETQYF; DNA: TGTGCCAGCTCACCCGCGACCGGGCCCGAAAGAAGGTACCAAGAGACCCAGTACTTC
length: 12; D: -; V: TRBV20-1; J: TRBJ1-1; size: -; CDR3: CSADFPPAEAFF; DNA: TGCAGTGCTGATTTTCCTCCCGCTGAAGCTTTCTTT
length: 12; D: -; V: TRBV20-1; J: TRBJ2-5; size: -; CDR3: CSARFRGQTQYF; DNA: TGCAGTGCTAGATTCAGGGGTCAGACCCAGTACTTC
length: 13; D: -; V: TRBV9; J: TRBJ1-1; size: -; CDR3: CASSAALNTEAFF; DNA: TGTGCCAGCAGCGCCGCCCTCAACACTGAAGCTTTCTTT
length: 13; D: -; V: TRBV6-5; J: TRBJ1-3; size: -; CDR3: CASSRLAVDTIYF; DNA: TGTGCCAGCAGCCGTCTCGCCGTAGACACCATATATTTT
length: 14; D: -; V: TRBV30; J: TRBJ2-3; size: -; CDR3: CAWSVGGQTDTQYF; DNA: TGTGCCTGGAGTGTCGGGGGGCAAACAGATACGCAGTATTTT
length: 14; D: -; V: TRBV19; J: TRBJ1-5; size: -; CDR3: CASSMTSGNQPQHF; DNA: TGTGCCAGTAGTATGACATCTGGCAATCAGCCCCAGCATTTT
length: 15; D: -; V: TRBV15; J: TRBJ1-5; size: -; CDR3: CATSRGGGPNQPQHF; DNA: TGTGCCACCAGCAGGGGAGGGGGTCCGAATCAGCCCCAGCATTTT
length: 16; D: TRBD1; V: TRBV9; J: TRBJ2-5; size: -; CDR3: CASSLRPDREKETQYF; DNA: TGTGCCAGCAGTCTCCGACCTGACAGGGAGAAAGAGACCCAGTACTTC
length: 13; D: TRBD1; V: TRBV28; J: TRBJ1-2; size: -; CDR3: CASTPGTVYGYTF; DNA: TGTGCCAGCACCCCAGGGACAGTGTATGGCTACACCTTC
length: 15; D: -; V: TRBV18; J: TRBJ1-4; size: -; CDR3: CASSPGLGSAEKLFF; DNA: TGTGCCAGCTCACCAGGGTTAGGCTCGGCGGAAAAACTGTTTTTT